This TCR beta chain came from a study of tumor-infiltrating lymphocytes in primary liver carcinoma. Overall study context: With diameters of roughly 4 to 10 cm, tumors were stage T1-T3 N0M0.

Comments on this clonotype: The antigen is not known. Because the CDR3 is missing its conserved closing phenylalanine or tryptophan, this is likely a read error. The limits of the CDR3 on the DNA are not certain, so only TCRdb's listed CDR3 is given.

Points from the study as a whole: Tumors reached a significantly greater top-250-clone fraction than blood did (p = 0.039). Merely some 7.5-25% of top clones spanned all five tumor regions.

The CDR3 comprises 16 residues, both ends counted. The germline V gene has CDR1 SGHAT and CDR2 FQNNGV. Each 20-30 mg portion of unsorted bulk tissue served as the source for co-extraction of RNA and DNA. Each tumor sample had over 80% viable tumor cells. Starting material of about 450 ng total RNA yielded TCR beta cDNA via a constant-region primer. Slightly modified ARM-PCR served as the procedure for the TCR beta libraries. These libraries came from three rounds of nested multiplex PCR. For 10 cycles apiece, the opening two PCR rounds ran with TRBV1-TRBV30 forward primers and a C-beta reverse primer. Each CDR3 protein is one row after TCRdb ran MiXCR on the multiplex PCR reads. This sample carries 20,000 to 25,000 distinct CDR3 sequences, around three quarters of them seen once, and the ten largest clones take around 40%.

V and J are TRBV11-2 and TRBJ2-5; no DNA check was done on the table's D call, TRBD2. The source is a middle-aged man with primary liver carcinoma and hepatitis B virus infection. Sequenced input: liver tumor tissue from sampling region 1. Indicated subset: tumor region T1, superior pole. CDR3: CARNQDPGGGKETQYS.